Listed below are T cell receptor beta chains from one sample, sequenced in a study of T cells in Graves' hyperthyroidism and ophthalmopathy. TCRdb ran MiXCR on the multiplex PCR reads and lists one entry per CDR3 protein. The profile covers 550,000 to 600,000 distinct CDR3 sequences, with 14% appearing a single time and over 6% taken by the ten largest. The material sequenced was blood. The source is a woman aged 18-30 years with Graves' ophthalmopathy. Both conserved end residues are part of each CDR3. D genes are given only for firm matches.

D gene | J gene | V gene | CDR3 protein
NA | TRBJ2-7 | TRBV6-1 | CASMPSTGFYEQYF
NA | TRBJ1-3 | TRBV3-1 | CASSLIPGGGNTIYF
NA | TRBJ2-1 | TRBV7-9 | CASSLFSDEQFF
NA | TRBJ1-3 | TRBV2 | CASTEDQGAGNTIYF
TRBD2 | TRBJ2-2 | TRBV11-2 | CASSLDRLAGLTGELFF
NA | TRBJ2-1 | TRBV20-1 | CSARPGGWVNNEQFF
NA | TRBJ1-3 | TRBV7-2 | CASSPAAGNTIYF
NA | TRBJ2-5 | TRBV7-9 | CASSFMEFQETQYF
NA | TRBJ2-1 | TRBV7-8 | CASSLEGRTSSYNEQFF
TRBD1 | TRBJ1-2 | TRBV2 | CASSETKRQGYYGYTF
TRBD2 | TRBJ2-3 | TRBV11-2 | CASRPRLAGGRGDTQYF
TRBD2 | TRBJ2-1 | TRBV7-3 | CASSDRPSGGNNEQFF
TRBD2 | TRBJ2-7 | TRBV30 | CAWSDGLAGGREQYF
NA | TRBJ2-2 | TRBV2 | CASSELRQGGDTGELFF
NA | TRBJ1-6 | TRBV27 | CASTINLWNSPLHF
TRBD2 | TRBJ2-5 | TRBV4-3 | CASSQEGTSGAQETQYF
NA | TRBJ1-5 | TRBV10-3 | CAISDGASNQPQHF
TRBD2 | TRBJ2-2 | TRBV6-1 | CASVLAPGNTGELFF
NA | TRBJ1-2 | TRBV24-1 | CATSDYGQNYGYTF
NA | TRBJ2-3 | TRBV7-9 | CASSPAARDVGDTQYF
NA | TRBJ1-1 | TRBV6-1 | CASYLTIDTEAFF
NA | TRBJ2-1 | TRBV20-1 | CSVSSPRSLPEQFF
TRBD2 | TRBJ2-5 | TRBV3-1 | CASSQAAGVVETQYF
NA | TRBJ2-7 | TRBV6-1 | CASGSSSYEQYF
NA | TRBJ1-1 | TRBV12-3/TRBV12-4 | CASSLDWGARDTEAFF
TRBD1 | TRBJ1-4 | TRBV28 | CASSSPGTGLEKLFF
TRBD2 | TRBJ2-5 | TRBV20-1 | CSARSGTRGETQYF
NA | TRBJ2-1 | TRBV29-1 | CSVATGSSYNEQFF
NA | TRBJ2-1 | TRBV14 | CASSPTISVGSEQFF
TRBD1 | TRBJ1-2 | TRBV15 | CATSRDRTGGGDNGYTF
NA | TRBJ1-1 | TRBV6-6 | CASSYGGMNTEAFF
TRBD1 | TRBJ1-6 | TRBV28 | CASSGDSPNSPLHF
TRBD2 | TRBJ2-1 | TRBV20-1 | CSAIFAGAYNEQFF
NA | TRBJ1-2 | TRBV12-3/TRBV12-4 | CASSRTGPAYGYTF
TRBD1 | TRBJ1-5 | TRBV19 | CASRTTGGLNQPQHF
NA | TRBJ1-2 | TRBV20-1 | CSAVPLVTNYGYTF
NA | TRBJ2-1 | TRBV12-3/TRBV12-4 | CASRPGLKGNEQFF
TRBD1 | TRBJ1-3 | TRBV7-6 | CASSPETGASGNTIYF
NA | TRBJ1-2 | TRBV9 | CASSLDALLGREGYTF
NA | TRBJ1-1 | TRBV11-3 | CASSLDGRANTEAFF
NA | TRBJ1-1 | TRBV9 | CASSSGNRPTEAFF
TRBD2 | TRBJ2-1 | TRBV6-5 | CASSLTGTSGNDEQFF
NA | TRBJ2-1 | TRBV7-2 | CASSLYQLPYNEQFF
TRBD2 | TRBJ2-7 | TRBV6-2/TRBV6-3 | CASSYTSGIYEQYF
TRBD2 | TRBJ2-7 | TRBV24-1 | CATSATGLAGTYEQYF